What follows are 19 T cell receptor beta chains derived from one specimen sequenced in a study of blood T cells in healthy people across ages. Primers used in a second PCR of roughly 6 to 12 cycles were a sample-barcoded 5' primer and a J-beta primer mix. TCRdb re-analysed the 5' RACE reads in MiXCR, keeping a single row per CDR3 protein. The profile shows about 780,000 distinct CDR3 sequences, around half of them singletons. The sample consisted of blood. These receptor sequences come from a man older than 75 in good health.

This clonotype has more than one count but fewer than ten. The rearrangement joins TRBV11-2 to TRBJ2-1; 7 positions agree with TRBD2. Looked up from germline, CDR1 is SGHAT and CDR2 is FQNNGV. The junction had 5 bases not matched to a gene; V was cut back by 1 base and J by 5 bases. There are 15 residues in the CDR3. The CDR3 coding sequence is TGTGCCAGCAGCTTAGTTCCAGCGGGGCACAATGAGCAGTTCTTC. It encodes CASSLVPAGHNEQFF.

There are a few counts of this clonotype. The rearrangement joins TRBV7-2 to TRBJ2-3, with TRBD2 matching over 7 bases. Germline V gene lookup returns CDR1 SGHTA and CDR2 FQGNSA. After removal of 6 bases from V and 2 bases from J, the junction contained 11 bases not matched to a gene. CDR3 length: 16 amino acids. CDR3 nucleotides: TGTGCCAGCAGTTTCAAGGGAGGGTGGGACACAGATACGCAGTATTTT. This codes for CASSFKGGWDTDTQYF.

This chain's CDR3 is CASRPTSGGDTQYF. As DNA, the CDR3 is TGTGCCAGCAGACCGACTAGTGGTGGAGATACGCAGTATTTT. The V gene is TRBV2, the J gene TRBJ2-3, with D possibly TRBD2 on 6 matching bases. The CDR3 contains 14 residues. Germline V gives CDR1 SNHLY, CDR2 FYNNEI. Trimming removed 6 bases at V and 5 bases at J, with 15 bases between.

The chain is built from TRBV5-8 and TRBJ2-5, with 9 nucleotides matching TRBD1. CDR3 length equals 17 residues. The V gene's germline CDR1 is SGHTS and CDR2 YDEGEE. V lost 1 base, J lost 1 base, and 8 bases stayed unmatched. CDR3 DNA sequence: TGTGCCAGCAGCTTGTGGGGACAGGGACCGGTCCAAGAGACCCAGTACTTC. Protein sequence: CASSLWGQGPVQETQYF.

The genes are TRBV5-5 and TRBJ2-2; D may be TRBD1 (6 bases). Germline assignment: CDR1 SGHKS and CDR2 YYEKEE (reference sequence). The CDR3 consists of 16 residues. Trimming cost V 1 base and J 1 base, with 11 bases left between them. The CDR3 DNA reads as TGTGCCAGCAGCTTGTTATCAGGGGAGAACACCGGGGAGCTGTTTTTT. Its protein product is CASSLLSGENTGELFF. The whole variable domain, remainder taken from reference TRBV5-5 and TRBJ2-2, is DAGVTQSPTHLIKTRGQQVTLRCSPISGHKSVSWYQQVLGQGPQFIFQYYEKEERGRGNFPDRFSARQFPNYSSELNVNALLLGDSALYLCASSLLSGENTGELFFGEGSRLTVL.

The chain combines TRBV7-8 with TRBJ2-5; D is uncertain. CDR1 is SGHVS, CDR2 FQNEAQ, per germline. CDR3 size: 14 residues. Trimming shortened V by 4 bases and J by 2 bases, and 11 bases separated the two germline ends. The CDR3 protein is CASSYSGKQETQYF. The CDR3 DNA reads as TGTGCCAGCAGCTATTCCGGAAAACAAGAGACCCAGTACTTC.

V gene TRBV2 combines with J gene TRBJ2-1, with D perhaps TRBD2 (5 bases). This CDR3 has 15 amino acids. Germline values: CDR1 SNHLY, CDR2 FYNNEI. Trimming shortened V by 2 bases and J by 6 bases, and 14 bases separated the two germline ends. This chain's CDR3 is CASSEQRSFLNEQFF. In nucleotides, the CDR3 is TGTGCCAGCAGTGAACAGCGGTCGTTCCTCAATGAGCAGTTCTTC. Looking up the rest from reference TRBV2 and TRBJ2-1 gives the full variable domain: EPEVTQTPSHQVTQMGQEVILRCVPISNHLYFYWYRQILGQKVEFLVSFYNNEISEKSEIFDDQFSVERPDGSNFTLKIRSTKLEDSAMYFCASSEQRSFLNEQFFGPGTRLTVL.

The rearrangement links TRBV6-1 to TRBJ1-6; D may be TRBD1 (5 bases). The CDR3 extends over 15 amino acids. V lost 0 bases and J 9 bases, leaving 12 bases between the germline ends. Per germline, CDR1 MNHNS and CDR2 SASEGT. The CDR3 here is CASSEARQGSSPLHF. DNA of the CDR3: TGTGCCAGCAGTGAAGCCCGGCAGGGTTCTTCACCCCTCCACTTT.

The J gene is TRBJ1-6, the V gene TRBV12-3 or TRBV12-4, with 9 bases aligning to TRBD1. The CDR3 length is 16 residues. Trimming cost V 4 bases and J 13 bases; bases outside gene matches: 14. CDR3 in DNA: TGTGCCAGCAGTTGGGCCGGGACAGGGATGGAAAATCCCCTCCACTTT. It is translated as CASSWAGTGMENPLHF.

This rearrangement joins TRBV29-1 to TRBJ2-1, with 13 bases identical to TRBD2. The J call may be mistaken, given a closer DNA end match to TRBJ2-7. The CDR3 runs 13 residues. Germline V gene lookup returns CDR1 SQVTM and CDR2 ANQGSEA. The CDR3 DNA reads TGCAGCGTTGGGACTAGCGGGAGCAATGAGCAGTACTTC. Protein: CSVGTSGSNEQYF.

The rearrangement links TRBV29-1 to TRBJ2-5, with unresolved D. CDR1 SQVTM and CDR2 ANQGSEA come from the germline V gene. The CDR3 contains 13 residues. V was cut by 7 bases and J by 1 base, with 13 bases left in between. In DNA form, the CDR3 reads TGCAGCGGGAGATTAAGTCTCCAAGAGACCCAGTACTTC. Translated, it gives CSGRLSLQETQYF.

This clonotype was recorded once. The CDR3 loop reads CASSERPYEQYF. The CDR3 nucleotides are TGTGCCAGCTCAGAAAGACCTTACGAGCAGTACTTC. The rearrangement uses TRBV18 and TRBJ2-7; D uncertain. This CDR3 spans 12 amino acids. The V end lost 5 bases, the J end lost 4 bases, and 9 bases lay between the germline ends. CDR1 and CDR2 (germline): KGHSH, LQKENI.

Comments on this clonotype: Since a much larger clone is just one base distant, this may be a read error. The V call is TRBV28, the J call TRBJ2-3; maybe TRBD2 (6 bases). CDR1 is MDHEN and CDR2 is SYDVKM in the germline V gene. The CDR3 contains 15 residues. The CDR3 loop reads CANSLDGGWTDTQYF. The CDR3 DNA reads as TGTGCCAACAGTTTAGATGGGGGGTGGACAGATACGCAGTATTTT.

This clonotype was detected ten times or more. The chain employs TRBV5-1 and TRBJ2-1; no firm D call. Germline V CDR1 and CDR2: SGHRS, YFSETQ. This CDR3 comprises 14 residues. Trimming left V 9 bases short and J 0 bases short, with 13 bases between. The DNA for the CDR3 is TGCGCCACCTCCGCCGTAAGCTCCTACAATGAGCAGTTCTTC. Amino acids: CATSAVSSYNEQFF.

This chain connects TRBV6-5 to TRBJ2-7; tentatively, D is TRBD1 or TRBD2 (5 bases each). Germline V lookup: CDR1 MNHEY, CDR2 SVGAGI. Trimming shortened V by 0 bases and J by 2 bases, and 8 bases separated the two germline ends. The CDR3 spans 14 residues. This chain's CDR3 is CASSYSRGPYEQYF. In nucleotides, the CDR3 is TGTGCCAGCAGTTACTCGAGGGGCCCCTACGAGCAGTACTTC.

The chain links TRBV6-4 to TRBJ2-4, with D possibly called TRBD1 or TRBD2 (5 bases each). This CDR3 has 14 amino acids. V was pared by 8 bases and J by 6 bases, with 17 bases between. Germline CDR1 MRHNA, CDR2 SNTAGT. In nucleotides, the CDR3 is TGTGCCAGCGAGAGAACGGGAAGGGGAAACATTCAGTACTTC. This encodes CASERTGRGNIQYF.

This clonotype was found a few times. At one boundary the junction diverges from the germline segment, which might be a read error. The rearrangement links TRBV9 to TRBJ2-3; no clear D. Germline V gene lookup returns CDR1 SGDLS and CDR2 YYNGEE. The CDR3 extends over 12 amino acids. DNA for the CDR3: TGTGCCAGCAGCCCTCAAACAGATACGCGGTATTTT. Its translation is CASSPQTDTRYF.

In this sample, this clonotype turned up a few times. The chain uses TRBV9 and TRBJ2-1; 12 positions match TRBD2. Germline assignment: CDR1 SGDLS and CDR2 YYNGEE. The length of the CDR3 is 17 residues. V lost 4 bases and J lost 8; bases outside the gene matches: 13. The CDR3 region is CASSTRGRTSGTDEQFF. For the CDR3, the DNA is TGTGCCAGCAGCACCAGGGGCCGGACTAGCGGGACGGATGAGCAGTTCTTC.

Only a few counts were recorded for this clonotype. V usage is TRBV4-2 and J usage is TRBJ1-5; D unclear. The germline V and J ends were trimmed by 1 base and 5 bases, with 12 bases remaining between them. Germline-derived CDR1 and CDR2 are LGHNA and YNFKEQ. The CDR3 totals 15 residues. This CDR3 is CASSQVTQDHQPQHF. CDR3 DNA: TGTGCCAGCAGCCAAGTTACCCAGGACCATCAGCCCCAGCATTTT.